This T cell receptor (beta chain) was sequenced during a study of blood T cell repertoires in COVID-19. Assay used: immunoSEQ multiplex PCR; TCRdb lists only in-frame clones, some missing. Altogether about 270,000 clones are present, around nine tenths being singletons, with the ten largest covering over 8%. The sample taken for sequencing was peripheral blood. The clonotype originates from a man aged 35-49 years with active or convalescent COVID-19.

CDR3: CASSPSISTTSYEQYF. The CDR3 DNA reads TGTGCCAGCAGTCCCTCAATATCGACTACGTCCTACGAGCAGTACTTC. This chain uses TRBV2 with TRBJ2-7; D perhaps matches TRBD2 (5 bases). Trimming shortened V by 5 bases and J by 1 base, and 18 bases separated the two germline ends. Per the germline V gene, CDR1 is SNHLY and CDR2 is FYNNEI. This CDR3 comprises 16 residues.